These 29 T cell receptor beta chains were sequenced from one sample in a study of Ad26.COV2.S vaccination and SARS-CoV-2 variants. Libraries were prepared by immunoSEQ multiplex PCR; TCRdb keeps only in-frame clonotypes and omits some of them. The table lists hundreds of thousands of clones, around 87% of them singletons, with around 3.6% in the top ten. Treatment denoted: roughly 19 received Ad26.COV2.S at low or high dose, single or two shots; about 5 received placebo; per-sample allocation not given. Day 63 after the first injection of vaccine or placebo was the sampling time. Sequencing used peripheral blood, obtained in a trial of Ad26.COV2.S vaccine versus placebo. The receptors come from a person aged 18 to 59 who received the Ad26.COV2.S COVID-19 vaccine or a placebo.

J is TRBJ1-2 and V is TRBV30; the D is unclear. Germline CDR1 reads GTSNPN; CDR2 reads SVGIG (reference sequence). There are 12 residues in the CDR3. V lost 0 bases to trimming and J lost 8 bases, with 10 bases between them. CDR3 bases: TGTGCCTGGAGTGTAGGAAGGGCGGGCTACACCTTC. This translates into CAWSVGRAGYTF.

V gene TRBV11-2 combines with J gene TRBJ1-1; 9 bases match TRBD1. This CDR3 contains 13 residues. Trimming took 5 bases from V and 11 from J; bases not matched to a gene: 9. The germline V gene encodes CDR1 SGHAT and CDR2 FQNNGV. CDR3: CASSPGGGTGAFF. CDR3 coding DNA: TGTGCCAGCAGCCCGGGAGGGGGGACAGGGGCTTTCTTT.

The chain couples TRBV7-6 to TRBJ2-1, with TRBD2 matching over 9 bases. J gave up 2 bases and V 1 base, and 6 bases lay outside the gene matches. The CDR3 is 17 amino acids. CDR1 and CDR2 (germline): SGHVS, FNYEAQ. CDR3 DNA: TGTGCCAGCAGCTTAGTCGTTGGCGGGGGGGCCTACAATGAGCAGTTCTTC. Its translation is CASSLVVGGGAYNEQFF. The full variable domain, with the rest looked up from reference TRBV7-6 and TRBJ2-1, is GAGVSQSPRYKVTKRGQDVALRCDPISGHVSLYWYRQALGQGPEFLTYFNYEAQQDKSGLPNDRFSAERPEGSISTLTIQRTEQRDSAMYRCASSLVVGGGAYNEQFFGPGTRLTVL.

This clone was observed once. V is TRBV7-3 and J is TRBJ2-2; D ambiguous. CDR1 is SGHTA and CDR2 is FQGTGA in the germline V gene. The V gene lost 3 bases and the J gene lost 7 bases, with 12 bases spanning the gap. This CDR3 contains 14 residues. CDR3 sequence reads: CASSFSYPDGELFF. The CDR3 region has the DNA TGTGCCAGCAGCTTTAGTTATCCCGACGGGGAGCTGTTTTTT.

This clone was recorded once. The chain employs TRBV7-2 and TRBJ1-4, with 9 bases aligning to TRBD1. J was trimmed by 8 bases and V by 2 bases; bases with no gene match: 9. The CDR3 runs 16 residues. Germline values: CDR1 SGHTA, CDR2 FQGNSA. This CDR3 is CASSLSVGTGWEKLFF. CDR3 in DNA: TGTGCCAGCAGCTTAAGTGTTGGGACAGGGTGGGAAAAACTGTTTTTT.

CDR3 residues: CASSLDRGFGNTIYF. CDR3 in DNA: TGTGCCAGCAGTTTGGACAGGGGTTTTGGAAACACCATATATTTT. The chain links TRBV11-2 to TRBJ1-3; 9 bases are shared with TRBD1. Per germline, CDR1 SGHAT and CDR2 FQNNGV. The CDR3 is made up of 15 amino acids. V lost 6 bases, J lost 3 bases, and 6 bases stayed unmatched.

The J gene is TRBJ2-3, the V gene TRBV30; 11 nucleotides align to TRBD1. The CDR3 consists of 13 residues. V trimming: 5 bases; J trimming: 3 bases; junction bases outside the gene matches: 1. Germline CDR1 and CDR2: GTSNPN and SVGIG (reference sequence). DNA for the CDR3: TGTGCCTGGGGGACAGGGGGAACAGATACGCAGTATTTT. The encoded protein is CAWGTGGTDTQYF.

This clone has only one observation. V usage is TRBV6-4 and J usage is TRBJ1-6; 10 positions match TRBD1. Germline lookup yields CDR1 MRHNA and CDR2 SNTAGT. The ends lost 6 bases at V and 9 bases at J; junction bases unmatched: 11. This CDR3 contains 16 residues. The DNA of the CDR3 is TGTGCCAGCAGCTCAAACGCCGGGACAGGGGTTTCACCCCTCCACTTT. Encoded protein: CASSSNAGTGVSPLHF.

The chain carries TRBV3-1 (or the pseudogene TRBV3-2) and TRBJ1-1, with unresolved D. This CDR3 has 13 residues. In germline, CDR1 is LGHDT, CDR2 YNNKEL (reference sequence). V was pared by 0 bases and J by 7 bases, with 9 bases between. CDR3 sequence: CASSQEFKIEAFF. The CDR3 DNA follows: TGTGCCAGCAGCCAAGAGTTTAAAATTGAAGCTTTCTTT.

The chain recombines TRBV5-6 with TRBJ2-1, with 11 bases identical to TRBD2. J was trimmed by 4 bases and V by 3 bases; bases with no gene match: 9. This CDR3 contains 17 residues. The germline V gene has CDR1 SGHDT and CDR2 YYEEEE. CDR3 nucleotides: TGTGCCAGCAGCTCCTATGGGACTAGCGGAGGATACAATGAGCAGTTCTTC. Its protein is CASSSYGTSGGYNEQFF.

The chain links TRBV11-2 to TRBJ2-5; 12 positions match TRBD2. V was pared by 1 base and J by 4 bases, with 1 base of the junction left unmatched. The CDR3 contains 15 residues. Germline V gene data show CDR1 as SGHAT and CDR2 as FQNNGV. CDR3 in DNA: TGTGCCAGCAGCTTAGGACTAGCGGGGGTAGAGACCCAGTACTTC. Residues: CASSLGLAGVETQYF.

The genes are TRBV4-3 and TRBJ1-2; D possibly corresponds to TRBD1 (6 bases). V lost 0 bases to trimming and J lost 7 bases, with 12 bases between them. The CDR3 is made up of 14 amino acids. The germline V gene encodes CDR1 LGHNA and CDR2 YSLEER. The chain's CDR3 is CASSQDIVGAGYTF. In nucleotides, the CDR3 is TGCGCCAGCAGCCAAGATATTGTGGGGGCTGGCTACACCTTC.

The rearrangement links TRBV6-5 to TRBJ2-3, with 9 positions matching TRBD2. This CDR3 is 16 amino acids long. Germline V gene data show CDR1 as MNHEY and CDR2 as SVGAGI. V was clipped by 0 bases and J by 3 bases; unmatched bases: 4. The CDR3 DNA reads TGTGCCAGCAGTTACTCGCTGCGGGGGGGAACAGATACGCAGTATTTT. It codes for CASSYSLRGGTDTQYF.

The V and J genes are TRBV18 and TRBJ1-1; no clear D. Germline loops: CDR1 KGHSH, CDR2 LQKENI. V was trimmed by 5 bases and J by 5 bases, leaving 9 bases between them. This CDR3 comprises 12 residues. The CDR3 DNA reads TGTGCCAGCTCATGGAGGGATACTGAAGCTTTCTTT. It translates to CASSWRDTEAFF.

The chain joins TRBV30 to TRBJ2-7; D uncertain. Per the germline V gene, CDR1 is GTSNPN and CDR2 is SVGIG (reference sequence). The CDR3 length is 13 residues. With 5 bases removed from V and 0 bases from J, the gap between germline ends came to 11 bases. The CDR3 reads CAWLDLGSYEQYF. In nucleotides, the CDR3 is TGTGCCTGGCTGGACCTGGGCTCCTACGAGCAGTACTTC.

This clone was detected once. The chain has TRBV10-3 and TRBJ1-1; D gene ambiguous. This CDR3 has 14 amino acids. The V end was cut by 7 bases, the J end by 0 bases, with 12 bases between. Germline-derived CDR1 and CDR2 are ENHRY and SYGVKD. DNA for the CDR3: TGTGCCATCAAATCCGGGAGTGTGAACACTGAAGCTTTCTTT. Its translation is CAIKSGSVNTEAFF.

The chain has TRBV5-4 and TRBJ2-7; 7 bases map to TRBD1. Losses at the gene ends were 4 bases for V and 2 bases for J; bases not matched to a gene: 12. Germline lookup yields CDR1 SGHNT and CDR2 YYREEE (reference sequence). CDR3 length: 16 amino acids. The CDR3 spells CASSQGQSTGPYEQYF. In DNA, the CDR3 is TGTGCCAGCAGCCAGGGACAGTCTACCGGCCCCTACGAGCAGTACTTC.

The V call is TRBV24-1, the J call TRBJ2-4; D perhaps matches TRBD1 (5 bases). The germline CDR1 and CDR2 sequences are KGHDR and SFDVKD. The V gene lost 0 bases and the J gene lost 9 bases, with 5 bases spanning the gap. The CDR3 is made up of 12 amino acids. The CDR3 here is CATSDLRGIQYF. CDR3 nucleotides: TGTGCCACCAGTGATTTGAGGGGCATTCAGTACTTC.

The chain recombines TRBV5-8 with TRBJ2-1; D perhaps matches TRBD2 (6 bases). Germline-derived CDR1 and CDR2 are SGHTS and YDEGEE. This CDR3 region has 14 residues. V was shortened by 0 bases and J by 7 bases, with 11 bases between the two germline ends. The CDR3: CASSLDGGSNEQFF. CDR3 coding DNA: TGTGCCAGCAGCTTGGACGGGGGTTCAAATGAGCAGTTCTTC. The variable domain in full, with the rest retrieved from reference TRBV5-8 and TRBJ2-1, is EAGVTQSPTHLIKTRGQQATLRCSPISGHTSVYWYQQALGLGLQFLLWYDEGEERNRGNFPPRFSGRQFPNYSSELNVNALELEDSALYLCASSLDGGSNEQFFGPGTRLTVL.

This chain uses TRBV5-1 with TRBJ1-3; D is ambiguous. V dropped 7 bases and J dropped 4 bases, with 12 bases sitting between them. Germline V gives CDR1 SGHRS, CDR2 YFSETQ. The CDR3 totals 13 residues. Here the CDR3 DNA reads TGCGCCAGCTCTCGGGGAACCGGAAACACCATATATTTT. It yields the protein CASSRGTGNTIYF.

The count of this clone is one. This rearrangement joins TRBV11-2 to TRBJ2-7; D uncertain. Germline CDR1 reads SGHAT; CDR2 reads FQNNGV. Trimming removed 3 bases from V and 2 bases from J, with 11 bases in between. This CDR3 region has 14 residues. DNA for the CDR3: TGTGCCAGCAGCTTTTTGGGAAAGGCCTACGAGCAGTACTTC. Its translation is CASSFLGKAYEQYF.

This clone showed up just a few times. The chain recombines TRBV5-4 with TRBJ2-3, with D uncertain. This CDR3 is built from 14 residues. Deletions cut 4 bases from V and 5 bases from J, with 14 bases between. Germline CDR1 reads SGHNT; CDR2 reads YYREEE (reference sequence). The DNA for the CDR3 is TGTGCCAGCAGCCCTCTAGAATTCAAAGATACGCAGTATTTT. Encoded protein: CASSPLEFKDTQYF.

The CDR3 here is CATSRDYGWTGELFF. CDR3 coding DNA: TGTGCCACCAGCAGAGATTATGGATGGACCGGGGAGCTGTTTTTT. V gene TRBV15 combines with J gene TRBJ2-2, with D uncertain. CDR1 and CDR2 (germline): LNHNV, YYDKDF (reference sequence). The CDR3 has 15 residues. The V end lost 0 bases, the J end lost 5 bases, and 10 bases lay between the germline ends.

V gene TRBV6-5 combines with J gene TRBJ1-2; D gene ambiguous. The germline gives CDR1 MNHEY, CDR2 SVGAGI. The V and J ends lost 5 bases and 3 bases respectively, with 10 bases between them. The CDR3 contains 13 residues. The CDR3 protein is CASSLDTYYGYTF. The CDR3 DNA follows: TGTGCCAGCAGTCTTGACACCTACTATGGCTACACCTTC.

V is TRBV18 and J is TRBJ1-4; 11 bases map to TRBD1. V trimming: 4 bases; J trimming: 0 bases; junction bases outside the gene matches: 1. From germline, CDR1 is KGHSH and CDR2 LQKENI. This CDR3 is built from 16 residues. CDR3 sequence: CASSRTGGSTNEKLFF. The CDR3 DNA sequence: TGTGCCAGCTCACGGACAGGGGGCTCAACTAATGAAAAACTGTTTTTT.

The chain recombines TRBV6-2 or TRBV6-3 with TRBJ2-7; perhaps TRBD2 as D (7 bases). The germline CDR1 and CDR2 sequences are MNHEY and SVGEGT. The CDR3 spans 18 residues. V lost 0 bases to trimming and J lost 4 bases, with 22 bases between them. The CDR3 DNA follows: TGTGCCAGCAGTTACTCCCTATCGGGGGGCAGGGTAACTTACGAGCAGTACTTC. Translating it yields CASSYSLSGGRVTYEQYF.

The V and J genes are TRBV19 and TRBJ1-6; TRBD1 aligns across 7 bases. The CDR3 length is 14 residues. From germline, CDR1 is LNHDA and CDR2 SQIVND (reference sequence). The junction had 6 bases not matched to a gene; V was cut back by 4 bases and J by 9 bases. The DNA of the CDR3 is TGTGCCAGTAGTAGAGAACAGGGGATTTCACCCCTCCACTTT. This encodes CASSREQGISPLHF.

The rearrangement joins TRBV19 to TRBJ1-1; 7 nucleotides line up with TRBD1. This CDR3 comprises 14 residues. Trimming at V came to 7 bases and at J to 1 base, leaving 6 bases not matched to a gene. Per germline, CDR1 LNHDA and CDR2 SQIVND (reference sequence). Here the CDR3 DNA reads TGTGCCAGTACATACAGGGGTACGAACACTGAAGCTTTCTTT. It encodes CASTYRGTNTEAFF. The full variable domain, rest sourced from reference TRBV19 and TRBJ1-1, is DGGITQSPKYLFRKEGQNVTLSCEQNLNHDAMYWYRQDPGQGLRLIYYSQIVNDFQKGDIAEGYSVSREKKESFPLTVTSAQKNPTAFYLCASTYRGTNTEAFFGQGTRLTVV.

V usage is TRBV6-5 and J usage is TRBJ2-1; perhaps D is TRBD1 or TRBD2 (6 bases each). This CDR3 has 15 residues. The germline CDR1 and CDR2 sequences are MNHEY and SVGAGI. The V gene lost 0 bases and the J gene lost 6 bases, with 12 bases spanning the gap. CDR3 in amino acids: CASSYSGGEVNEQFF. The DNA for the CDR3 is TGTGCCAGCAGTTACTCGGGGGGCGAGGTCAATGAGCAGTTCTTC.